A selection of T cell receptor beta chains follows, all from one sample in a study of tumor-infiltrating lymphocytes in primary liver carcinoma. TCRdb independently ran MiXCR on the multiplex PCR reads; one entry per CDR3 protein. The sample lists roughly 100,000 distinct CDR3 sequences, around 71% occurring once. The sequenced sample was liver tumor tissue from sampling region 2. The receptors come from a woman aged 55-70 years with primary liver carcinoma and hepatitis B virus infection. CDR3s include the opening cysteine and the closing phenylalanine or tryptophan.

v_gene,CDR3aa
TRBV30,CAWATGLADDEQFF
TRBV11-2,CASSWRQGEWTHYF
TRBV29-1,CSVGDRTLTDIHYF
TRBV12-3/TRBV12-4,CASRRTGPPTGANVLTF
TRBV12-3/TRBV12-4,CASSHSLLIADTQYF
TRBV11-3,CANGAGGYSEQFF
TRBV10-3,CYISESTGLDTEAFF
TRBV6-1,CASSDARGGNEQYF
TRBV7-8,CASSFSGRVIGELFF
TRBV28,CASSLGVGRNEQYF
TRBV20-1,CSARSRQSPGDNGHTF
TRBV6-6,CASSLGHYNYDYTF
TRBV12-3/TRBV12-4,CASSGGQVDTAAFF
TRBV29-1,CSVAGQGMDQPQHF
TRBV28,CANTDRGRPGNQPQHF
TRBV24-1,CATSRPGGLTGPNTGELFF
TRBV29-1,CSVEHGVRNVQYF
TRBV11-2,CSSSPPVSRGDTRYF
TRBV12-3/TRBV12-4,CASSFRTGAVTEAFF
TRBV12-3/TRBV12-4,CASFSQAGALNYGYTF
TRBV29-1,CSVKQEDNTEAFF
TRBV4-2,CASSPGAGGSLEEQYF
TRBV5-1,CASSFGQTNTEALF
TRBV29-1,CSVASGDTNEQFF
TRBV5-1,CASSLGSAGETQYF
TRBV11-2,CASSLEVATISPLQF
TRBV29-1,CNVEHILHTSTDTQYF
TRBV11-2,CAISPWADTQYF
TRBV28,CASSPDLTRGYTF
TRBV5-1,CASRGTDPYEQYF
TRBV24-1,CATSDARARWLGELFF
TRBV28,CASTGVNTGELFF
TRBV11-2,CASSLQGLETQHF
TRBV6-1,CASSPGQYQAFGYDYTF
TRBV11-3,CVNSLSFRPLRTDTQYF
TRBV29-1,CSARGDLNTEVSF
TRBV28,CASCDHRPQHF
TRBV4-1,CASIQERGRDTQYF
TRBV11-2,CPSSLDPAGTYEQYF
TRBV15,CATSSIETSLHEQSF
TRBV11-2,CTSSLRLSANDQFF
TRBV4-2,CASSQAYHVGGVTDTQYF
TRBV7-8,CASSFLALDSYEQYF
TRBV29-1,CSVRWSNTYGYTF
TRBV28,CPSSFLGLASPYEQYF
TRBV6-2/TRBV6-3,CVSSPELTTYEQYF
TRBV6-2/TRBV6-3,CASNYPSGRAKGELFF
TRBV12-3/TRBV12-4,CASSGGQVDTEASF
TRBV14,CASSQDFAGLGALF
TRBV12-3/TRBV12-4,CASSLDGTGDYEQYF
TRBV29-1,CSIGTAQDIQYF
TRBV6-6,CASSVGTSGSWVDEQFF
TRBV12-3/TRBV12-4,CASILEGNEQFF
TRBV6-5,CASSYRGLAARDTRYF
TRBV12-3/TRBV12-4,CASSFSNHEQFF
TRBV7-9,CASSSIGGQETQFF
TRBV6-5,CASSLSGTGTVTQYF
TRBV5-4,CASSLGGLATDEQFF
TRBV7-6,CVSSLDRAGGSGQYF
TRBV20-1,CSAIFTGADTQYF